These 19 T cell receptor beta chains were all obtained from the same sample, sequenced in a study of cytomegalovirus exposure and HLA in healthy donors (dated by TCRdb to about 2017). The library came from the immunoSEQ multiplex PCR assay. The multiplex PCR relied on a mix of 60 forward primers for TCR Vbeta segments and 13 reverse primers for TCR Jbeta segments. TCRdb carries this immuneACCESS record with in-frame sequences only. Its versions omit some clonotypes, under half of them owing to an unresolved V gene in the studies checked, with the rest unexplained. The table held for this sample gives about 150,000 clones. Of the sample, approximately 2.3% falls within the top ten clones. What was sequenced was PBMCs. The receptors shown here come from a man in his thirties or forties in good health and CMV-seronegative.

The rearrangement links TRBV6-1 to TRBJ1-5; D gene unclear. The CDR3 has 15 amino acids. CDR1 and CDR2 (germline): MNHNS, SASEGT. V shed 5 bases and J shed 1 base, with 12 bases lying between them. CDR3 amino acids: CASSMTRVSNQPQHF. The CDR3 coding sequence is TGTGCCAGCAGTATGACAAGAGTCAGCAATCAGCCCCAGCATTTT.

Concerning this clone: The same CDR3 also results from other DNA sequences found in this sample. V is TRBV6-5 and J is TRBJ1-1; D is unresolved. CDR1 is MNHEY and CDR2 is SVGAGI in the germline V gene. The CDR3 totals 12 residues. Trimming left V 2 bases short and J 3 bases short, with 4 bases between. The CDR3 is CASSYLDTEAFF. For the CDR3, the DNA is TGTGCCAGCAGTTACCTAGACACTGAAGCTTTCTTT.

V usage is TRBV7-3 and J usage is TRBJ2-1; 8 bases align to TRBD2. This CDR3 contains 13 residues. V shed 4 bases, J shed 6 bases, and the junction held 2 bases outside the gene matches. Germline V gives CDR1 SGHTA, CDR2 FQGTGA. The CDR3 nucleotides read TGTGCCAGCAGCTCCGGACTAGCCAATGAGCAGTTCTTC. Translation: CASSSGLANEQFF.

The CDR3 DNA follows: TGTGCCAGCAGGGCGACTAGCGGAGCTTACGAGCAGTACTTC. Translating it yields CASRATSGAYEQYF. This chain uses TRBV25-1 with TRBJ2-7; 9 bases are shared with TRBD2. The CDR3 length is 14 residues. Looked up from germline, CDR1 is MGHDK and CDR2 is SYGVNS. V lost 6 bases and J lost 4; bases outside the gene matches: 7.

The V and J genes are TRBV10-3 and TRBJ2-5; perhaps TRBD2 as D (5 bases). V was clipped by 5 bases and J by 5 bases, with 9 bases between them. Germline V CDR1 and CDR2: ENHRY, SYGVKD. This CDR3 spans 12 amino acids. The CDR3 nucleotides read TGTGCCATCAGTACTGGCGGGGAGACCCAGTACTTC. Its translation is CAISTGGETQYF.

V and J are TRBV6-1 and TRBJ1-1; maybe TRBD1 (6 bases). Between the trimmed V and J ends, which lost 2 bases and 0 bases, there was a span of 13 bases. From germline, CDR1 is MNHNS and CDR2 SASEGT. The CDR3 spans 16 residues. The CDR3 sequence: CASSEITGNLNTEAFF. Written as DNA, the CDR3 is TGTGCCAGCAGTGAAATCACAGGGAACTTGAACACTGAAGCTTTCTTT.

CDR3 residues: CASSEQGGSNQPQHF. CDR3 sequence (DNA): TGTGCCAGCAGTGAACAGGGGGGAAGCAATCAGCCCCAGCATTTT. The rearrangement joins TRBV2 to TRBJ1-5; 7 nucleotides agree with TRBD1. With 2 bases clipped from V and 1 base from J, the junction kept 2 bases outside the gene matches. This CDR3 region has 15 residues. The germline gives CDR1 SNHLY, CDR2 FYNNEI. The full variable domain, completed using reference TRBV2 and TRBJ1-5, is EPEVTQTPSHQVTQMGQEVILRCVPISNHLYFYWYRQILGQKVEFLVSFYNNEISEKSEIFDDQFSVERPDGSNFTLKIRSTKLEDSAMYFCASSEQGGSNQPQHFGDGTRLSIL.

J is TRBJ2-5 and V is TRBV2; 7 bases align to TRBD2. This CDR3 has 12 amino acids. Germline CDR1 and CDR2: SNHLY and FYNNEI. The junction had 4 bases not matched to a gene; V was cut back by 7 bases and J by 5 bases. The CDR3 sequence is CASKERGETQYF. For the CDR3, the DNA is TGTGCCAGCAAGGAGCGGGGTGAGACCCAGTACTTC. Combining the CDR3 with reference TRBV2 and TRBJ2-5 gives the whole variable domain EPEVTQTPSHQVTQMGQEVILRCVPISNHLYFYWYRQILGQKVEFLVSFYNNEISEKSEIFDDQFSVERPDGSNFTLKIRSTKLEDSAMYFCASKERGETQYFGPGTRLLVL.

The V gene is TRBV5-6, the J gene TRBJ2-5; 13 bases line up with TRBD2. The length of the CDR3 is 17 residues. The germline CDR1 and CDR2 sequences are SGHDT and YYEEEE. The V segment lost 4 bases and the J segment 5 bases; nucleotides outside the gene matches: 11. DNA of the CDR3: TGTGCCAGCAGCCGCCGGACTAGCGGGAGTTGGAGTGAGACCCAGTACTTC. As protein: CASSRRTSGSWSETQYF.

J is TRBJ1-1 and V is TRBV7-3, with D unclear. Germline assignment: CDR1 SGHTA and CDR2 FQGTGA. CDR3 length: 13 amino acids. Trimming cost V 2 bases and J 3 bases, with 7 bases left between them. CDR3 amino acids: CASSLQRDTEAFF. CDR3 DNA sequence: TGTGCCAGCAGCTTACAGAGGGACACTGAAGCTTTCTTT.

The CDR3 sequence is CASSDFRLARHNEQFF. The CDR3 coding sequence is TGTGCCAGCAGTGATTTTAGACTAGCACGACACAATGAGCAGTTCTTC. The chain uses TRBV2 and TRBJ2-1; TRBD2 matches 7 bases. V was pared by 3 bases and J by 5 bases, with 10 bases of the junction left unmatched. The CDR3 extends over 16 amino acids. The germline CDR1 and CDR2 sequences are SNHLY and FYNNEI.

The V gene is TRBV29-1, the J gene TRBJ1-2; D unresolved. V was clipped by 0 bases and J by 4 bases, with 6 bases between them. The CDR3 consists of 12 residues. Germline CDR1 is SQVTM and CDR2 is ANQGSEA. The CDR3 nucleotides are TGCAGCGTTGAAGAGAGACTCTATGGCTACACCTTC. Translating it yields CSVEERLYGYTF.

The genes are TRBV4-3 and TRBJ2-5; D perhaps matches TRBD1 (6 bases). Germline CDR1 reads LGHNA; CDR2 reads YSLEER. V dropped 0 bases and J dropped 5 bases, with 13 bases sitting between them. This CDR3 spans 15 amino acids. The CDR3 region is CASSQEGGSWETQYF. The CDR3 region has the DNA TGCGCCAGCAGCCAAGAAGGGGGTAGCTGGGAGACCCAGTACTTC.

The chain carries TRBV7-6 and TRBJ1-4; 8 bases map to TRBD1. The germline V gene has CDR1 SGHVS and CDR2 FNYEAQ. The CDR3 is 19 amino acids. V lost 5 bases to trimming and J lost 0 bases; unmatched junction nucleotides: 14. As DNA, the CDR3 is TGTGCCAGCAGCCGTCGGACAGGGCTCTCCACTGCAACTAATGAAAAACTGTTTTTT. Its translation: CASSRRTGLSTATNEKLFF.

The chain recombines TRBV19 with TRBJ2-7, with TRBD1 matching 9 bases. Germline V CDR1 and CDR2: LNHDA, SQIVND (reference sequence). The CDR3 length is 14 residues. V was pared by 1 base and J by 5 bases, with 3 bases of the junction left unmatched. As DNA, the CDR3 is TGTGCCAGTAGTATAGGAACAGGGGGCCACGAGCAGTACTTC. This gives the protein CASSIGTGGHEQYF.

This chain uses TRBV19 with TRBJ2-1; tentatively, D is TRBD1 (6 bases). The CDR3 extends over 15 amino acids. Per germline, CDR1 LNHDA and CDR2 SQIVND (reference sequence). The V and J ends lost 7 bases and 9 bases respectively, with 22 bases between them. The CDR3 here is CASIARGRSRGEQFF. The CDR3 bases are TGTGCCAGTATTGCGCGTGGGCGTTCCAGGGGTGAGCAGTTCTTC.

This chain joins TRBV27 and TRBJ2-7; TRBD2 might be the D (6 bases). Germline V lookup: CDR1 MNHEY, CDR2 SMNVEV (reference sequence). The CDR3 loop spans 13 amino acids. Trimming removed 5 bases at V and 2 bases at J, with 10 bases between. The CDR3 nucleotides are TGTGCCAGCAGTGACGGGGGTCCCTACGAGCAGTACTTC. It specifies CASSDGGPYEQYF.

The chain has TRBV2 and TRBJ2-3; D uncertain. There are 10 residues in the CDR3. Trimming cost V 7 bases and J 7 bases, with 6 bases left between them. Germline lookup yields CDR1 SNHLY and CDR2 FYNNEI. Here the CDR3 DNA reads TGTGCCAGCAACATAAATACGCAGTATTTT. Translation gives CASNINTQYF.

The genes are TRBV9 and TRBJ2-1; 8 nucleotides line up with TRBD2. Germline lookup yields CDR1 SGDLS and CDR2 YYNGEE. CDR3 length: 16 amino acids. V shed 5 bases, J shed 3 bases, and the junction held 10 bases outside the gene matches. The CDR3 loop reads CASRDLSGELYNEQFF. CDR3 coding DNA: TGTGCCAGCAGGGACCTTAGCGGGGAACTCTACAATGAGCAGTTCTTC.